The 24 T cell receptor beta chains presented below share a single source sample, sequenced in a study of blood T cell repertoires in COVID-19 (dated by TCRdb to the early 2020s). The method was the immunoSEQ multiplex PCR assay. TCRdb took over this immuneACCESS table, retaining in-frame rearrangements with V and J assigned. Such tables are incomplete; in checked studies, under half of the missing clones stem from an unresolved V gene, and the remainder is unexplained. For this sample there are approximately 110,000 clones; less than 85% appear just once. Under 1% of the sample is in the top ten clones. Sequencing was performed on peripheral blood. All receptors come from a human donor with acute or convalescent COVID-19. The donor label of this sample is uncertain.

The sample holds one count of this clone. The chain employs TRBV10-2 and TRBJ2-1; the match to TRBD2 covers 16 bases. There are 16 residues in the CDR3. Looked up from germline, CDR1 is WSHSY and CDR2 is SAAADI. After removal of 6 bases from V and 3 bases from J, the junction contained 2 bases not matched to a gene. The CDR3 nucleotides read TGCGCCAGCAGGGGACTAGCGGGGGGGAACTACAATGAGCAGTTCTTC. Protein sequence: CASRGLAGGNYNEQFF.

V is TRBV7-9 and J is TRBJ2-1, with 8 bases identical to TRBD2. The germline CDR1 and CDR2 sequences are SEHNR and FQNEAQ (reference sequence). The junction had 11 bases not matched to a gene; V was cut back by 7 bases and J by 6 bases. The CDR3 has 15 residues. The chain's CDR3 is CASIERGTPLNEQFF. The CDR3 nucleotides are TGTGCCAGCATCGAGCGGGGGACGCCCCTCAATGAGCAGTTCTTC.

V usage is TRBV30 and J usage is TRBJ2-5; a possible D gene is TRBD2 (5 bases). The CDR3 runs 17 residues. CDR1 and CDR2 (germline): GTSNPN, SVGIG (reference sequence). V shed 5 bases and J shed 6 bases, with 28 bases lying between them. The CDR3 coding sequence is TGTGCCTGGTCTAGCCGGCTAGCCGGATTAGTGACGCAGACCCAGTACTTC. Amino acid sequence: CAWSSRLAGLVTQTQYF.

This clone was observed a few times. The V and J genes are TRBV19 and TRBJ2-1; TRBD2 aligns across 10 bases. Unmatched junction bases numbered 4, after V lost 6 bases and J lost 2 bases. Germline V gene sequence: CDR1 LNHDA, CDR2 SQIVND (reference sequence). This CDR3 is 15 amino acids long. CDR3 coding DNA: TGTGCCAGTAGACCAAGCGGGGGGGCCTACAATGAGCAGTTCTTC. This encodes CASRPSGGAYNEQFF.

This clone was seen a handful of times. The J gene is TRBJ1-4, the V gene TRBV15; TRBD1 matches 7 bases. The germline CDR1 and CDR2 sequences are LNHNV and YYDKDF (reference sequence). V was clipped by 5 bases and J by 0 bases; unmatched bases: 6. This CDR3 spans 16 amino acids. Here the CDR3 reads CATSPRQGTTNEKLFF. In DNA form, the CDR3 reads TGTGCCACCAGCCCCCGACAGGGAACAACTAATGAAAAACTGTTTTTT.

A word on this clone: The sample contains more than one DNA sequence encoding this CDR3. This sequence joins TRBV18 and TRBJ2-5; D call uncertain. CDR3 length: 13 amino acids. Trimming left V 2 bases short and J 5 bases short, with 9 bases between. CDR1 is KGHSH and CDR2 is LQKENI in the germline V gene. The CDR3 DNA reads TGTGCCAGCTCACCAGGGCTGAAGGAGACCCAGTACTTC. Residues: CASSPGLKETQYF.

The chain links TRBV24-1 to TRBJ1-3, with TRBD1 as a possible D gene (5 bases). Germline V lookup: CDR1 KGHDR, CDR2 SFDVKD. V lost 2 bases to trimming and J lost 2 bases, with 15 bases between them. The CDR3 has 17 residues. CDR3 in amino acids: CATSDSRRGMPGNTIYF. The CDR3 nucleotides read TGTGCCACCAGTGATTCTCGGCGGGGCATGCCTGGAAACACCATATATTTT.

For this clone: One junction end disagrees with the germline gene, perhaps due to a read error. The genes are TRBV6-5 and TRBJ1-5, with D possibly TRBD1 on 5 matching bases. CDR3 length: 16 residues. Germline assignment: CDR1 MNHEY and CDR2 SVGAGI. CDR3 DNA: TGTGCCAGCAGGTACTCAGGGAAGGGGCTAAATCAGCCCCAGCATTTT. Protein sequence: CASRYSGKGLNQPQHF.

CDR3 sequence: CASSQERGLAGELFF. The CDR3 DNA sequence: TGTGCCAGCAGCCAAGAGAGGGGGCTAGCCGGGGAGCTGTTTTTT. The rearrangement links TRBV14 to TRBJ2-2, with TRBD1 matching 7 bases. CDR3 size: 15 residues. The junction had 4 bases not matched to a gene; V was cut back by 0 bases and J by 6 bases. Germline loops: CDR1 SGHDN, CDR2 FVKESK.

This clone has a single count. The CDR3 loop reads CASSSRTLLNYGYTF. The DNA of the CDR3 is TGTGCCAGCAGCTCCCGGACACTTCTCAACTATGGCTACACCTTC. The genes are TRBV7-2 and TRBJ1-2, with D possibly being TRBD1 (5 bases). V was cut by 4 bases and J by 2 bases, with 14 bases left in between. Germline loops: CDR1 SGHTA, CDR2 FQGNSA. There are 15 residues in the CDR3.

The chain combines TRBV3-1 (or the pseudogene TRBV3-2) with TRBJ1-6; the match to TRBD1 covers 8 bases. CDR1 LGHDT and CDR2 YNNKEL come from the germline V gene (reference sequence). After removal of 6 bases from V and 8 bases from J, the junction contained 9 bases not matched to a gene. The CDR3 contains 15 residues. Written as DNA, the CDR3 is TGTGCCAGCAGTCCCTTGGACAGGGCTGATTCACCCCTCCACTTT. Translated, it gives CASSPLDRADSPLHF.

The sample holds a few counts of this clone. The chain combines TRBV4-1 with TRBJ2-1; TRBD2 matches 12 bases. The CDR3 covers 16 residues. Losses at the gene ends were 4 bases for V and 6 bases for J; bases not matched to a gene: 7. Germline values: CDR1 MGHRA, CDR2 YSYEKL. The CDR3 protein is CASSLSGTSGPNEQFF. CDR3 coding DNA: TGCGCCAGCAGCCTATCCGGGACTAGCGGGCCCAATGAGCAGTTCTTC.

The chain combines TRBV5-1 with TRBJ1-6, with TRBD1 identical over 10 bases. The junction had 4 bases not matched to a gene; V was cut back by 0 bases and J by 10 bases. The length of the CDR3 is 15 residues. CDR1 is SGHRS and CDR2 is YFSETQ in the germline V gene. CDR3 in amino acids: CASSLGQGAWSPLHF. The CDR3 region has the DNA TGCGCCAGCAGCTTGGGACAGGGGGCTTGGTCACCCCTCCACTTT.

The V and J genes are TRBV5-1 and TRBJ2-1; the D is unclear. The CDR3 runs to 15 residues. Germline V gives CDR1 SGHRS, CDR2 YFSETQ. Trimming pared 0 bases from V and 7 bases from J, leaving 14 bases between. CDR3 nucleotides: TGCGCCAGCAGCTTGGACCGAGGCGGTTGGAATGAGCAGTTCTTC. It specifies CASSLDRGGWNEQFF. Drawing the rest from reference TRBV5-1 and TRBJ2-1, the complete variable domain is KAGVTQTPRYLIKTRGQQVTLSCSPISGHRSVSWYQQTPGQGLQFLFEYFSETQRNKGNFPGRFSGRQFSNSRSEMNVSTLELGDSALYLCASSLDRGGWNEQFFGPGTRLTVL.

V usage is TRBV10-3 and J usage is TRBJ2-3; 7 bases map to TRBD1. The CDR3 sequence is 15 residues long. V gave up 4 bases and J gave up 4 bases; unmatched junction bases: 8. Per germline, CDR1 ENHRY and CDR2 SYGVKD. The CDR3 sequence: CAISGSGGISDTQYF. The DNA of the CDR3 is TGTGCCATCAGTGGTTCAGGGGGTATCTCAGATACGCAGTATTTT.

In DNA form, the CDR3 reads TGTGCCAGCAGCCGACCCAGGGCGGGGTTAGTAGAAGCTTTCTTT. As protein: CASSRPRAGLVEAFF. V gene TRBV3-1 (or the pseudogene TRBV3-2) combines with J gene TRBJ1-1; TRBD1 is a possible D gene (5 bases). The CDR3 is 15 amino acids. With 4 bases removed from V and 8 bases from J, the gap between germline ends came to 20 bases. Germline V gives CDR1 LGHDT, CDR2 YNNKEL (reference sequence).

The chain carries TRBV2 and TRBJ1-1; 8 bases align to TRBD1. CDR3 size: 13 residues. Unmatched junction bases numbered 4, after V lost 2 bases and J lost 8 bases. In germline, CDR1 is SNHLY, CDR2 FYNNEI. The CDR3 sequence is CASSEQGAGEAFF. CDR3 in DNA: TGTGCCAGCAGTGAACAGGGGGCTGGGGAAGCTTTCTTT.

This clone was seen only a few times. The chain uses TRBV18 and TRBJ2-7, with D tentatively TRBD1 (5 bases). This CDR3 region has 16 residues. Germline V CDR1 and CDR2: KGHSH, LQKENI. Trimming took off 3 bases at V and 7 bases at J, with 22 bases between the two ends. The CDR3 protein is CASSPEIVGHVREQYF. The CDR3 nucleotides are TGTGCCAGCTCACCCGAAATCGTGGGGCATGTACGGGAGCAGTACTTC.

The genes are TRBV28 and TRBJ1-1; D is possibly TRBD1 (6 bases). The germline gives CDR1 MDHEN, CDR2 SYDVKM. Trimming removed 6 bases from V and 2 bases from J, with 10 bases in between. This CDR3 contains 13 residues. In nucleotides, the CDR3 is TGTGCCAGCAGACGACAGGAAAACACTGAAGCTTTCTTT. It yields the protein CASRRQENTEAFF.

The chain uses TRBV28 and TRBJ2-5, with 7 positions matching TRBD1. CDR1 and CDR2 from the germline V gene are MDHEN and SYDVKM. J was trimmed by 1 base and V by 1 base; bases with no gene match: 6. This CDR3 has 16 residues. The CDR3, as DNA: TGTGCCAGCAGTTTATACGTGAGGGGGCCCCAAGAGACCCAGTACTTC. It specifies CASSLYVRGPQETQYF. Full variable domain (remainder filled in from reference TRBV28 and TRBJ2-5): DVKVTQSSRYLVKRTGEKVFLECVQDMDHENMFWYRQDPGLGLRLIYFSYDVKMKEKGDIPEGYSVSREKKERFSLILESASTNQTSMYLCASSLYVRGPQETQYFGPGTRLLVL.

V gene TRBV10-3 combines with J gene TRBJ2-4; 10 positions match TRBD1. Germline V gene sequence: CDR1 ENHRY, CDR2 SYGVKD. Trimming took 4 bases from V and 6 from J; bases not matched to a gene: 6. CDR3 length: 15 amino acids. The CDR3 here is CAISGGDRGGNIQYF. CDR3 nucleotides: TGTGCCATCAGTGGAGGGGACAGGGGTGGAAACATTCAGTACTTC.

The table lists this clone with a count of one. J is TRBJ1-5 and V is TRBV2, with D possibly being TRBD1 (5 bases). CDR3 size: 14 residues. CDR1 is SNHLY and CDR2 is FYNNEI in the germline V gene. V was cut by 3 bases and J by 4 bases, with 10 bases left in between. CDR3 protein: CASSERGLNQPQHF. CDR3 nucleotide sequence: TGTGCCAGCAGTGAGCGGGGCCTGAATCAGCCCCAGCATTTT.

This sequence joins TRBV11-2 and TRBJ1-1; the D is unclear. The CDR3 loop spans 13 amino acids. Looked up from germline, CDR1 is SGHAT and CDR2 is FQNNGV. V was cut by 2 bases and J by 4 bases, with 8 bases left in between. CDR3 DNA: TGTGCCAGCAGCTTACAACAGATCACTGAAGCTTTCTTT. Encoded protein: CASSLQQITEAFF.

This clone was recorded once. DNA for the CDR3: TGCGCCAGCAGCCAAGATTCATCAGGGACAGGCCTGAATGAAAAACTGTTTTTT. It is translated as CASSQDSSGTGLNEKLFF. This rearrangement joins TRBV4-1 to TRBJ1-4; 8 bases map to TRBD1. With V trimmed by 0 bases and J by 5 bases, 11 bases remained unmatched. The CDR3 length is 18 residues. Germline lookup yields CDR1 MGHRA and CDR2 YSYEKL.